This passage covers 17 T cell receptor beta chains from one sample sequenced in a study of shared clonotypes between healthy human individuals. This table comes from immunoSEQ multiplex PCR, and its TCRdb copy is limited to in-frame clones, with some not included. The profile shows roughly 2,000,000 clones, about 94% of them singletons. In the naive CD8 group, cells lacked CD45RO and were positively selected for CCR7, so terminally differentiated effector memory CD45RA+ cells were left out. The sample was naive CD8+ T cells sorted from blood. Receptor source: a man between 18 and 29 years old in good health.

This chain uses TRBV15 with TRBJ2-7; 7 nucleotides agree with TRBD1. The CDR3 spans 16 residues. Germline V gene lookup returns CDR1 LNHNV and CDR2 YYDKDF (reference sequence). J gave up 2 bases and V 3 bases, and 10 bases lay outside the gene matches. The CDR3 sequence: CATSSVTGDTTYEQYF. In DNA, the CDR3 is TGTGCCACCAGCAGCGTCACAGGGGATACTACCTACGAGCAGTACTTC. The full variable domain, its missing parts supplied by reference TRBV15 and TRBJ2-7, is DAMVIQNPRYQVTQFGKPVTLSCSQTLNHNVMYWYQQKSSQAPKLLFHYYDKDFNNEADTPDNFQSRRPNTSFCFLDIRSPGLGDTAMYLCATSSVTGDTTYEQYFGPGTRLTVT.

The chain employs TRBV6-1 and TRBJ2-7; D might be TRBD1 (7 bases). Trimming took off 2 bases at V and 4 bases at J, with 21 bases between the two ends. The CDR3 runs 17 residues. Germline CDR1 MNHNS, CDR2 SASEGT. CDR3 sequence: CASSELGQGGVGYEQYF. CDR3 nucleotides: TGTGCCAGCAGTGAATTGGGCCAGGGGGGAGTGGGTTACGAGCAGTACTTC.

The chain uses TRBV5-8 and TRBJ2-7, with 10 positions matching TRBD1. The CDR3 totals 14 residues. Germline CDR1 reads SGHTS; CDR2 reads YDEGEE. V was clipped by 1 base and J by 5 bases; unmatched bases: 3. CDR3 sequence: CASSLWGQGNEQYF. CDR3 sequence (DNA): TGTGCCAGCAGCTTGTGGGGACAGGGGAACGAGCAGTACTTC.

The J gene is TRBJ2-1, the V gene TRBV2; TRBD2 agrees at 7 bases. The length of the CDR3 is 16 residues. Germline CDR1 SNHLY, CDR2 FYNNEI. V shed 2 bases and J 3 bases; nucleotides not matched to a gene: 7. CDR3 in DNA: TGTGCCAGCAGTGAACTGGCTAGCGGAAACTACAATGAGCAGTTCTTC. It yields the protein CASSELASGNYNEQFF.

This chain connects TRBV5-5 to TRBJ2-1; the D gene is possibly TRBD2 (6 bases). The CDR3 runs 16 residues. Per the germline V gene, CDR1 is SGHKS and CDR2 is YYEKEE (reference sequence). V was cut by 3 bases and J by 3 bases, with 16 bases left in between. The CDR3 DNA reads as TGTGCCAGCAGCTCCTTTGGCGGGGCAAACTACAATGAGCAGTTCTTC. Encoded protein: CASSSFGGANYNEQFF.

The chain joins TRBV4-1 to TRBJ2-7; TRBD2 might be the D (6 bases). The V gene's germline CDR1 is MGHRA and CDR2 YSYEKL. CDR3 length: 17 amino acids. Trimming shortened V by 1 base and J by 0 bases, and 16 bases separated the two germline ends. CDR3 sequence reads: CASSQGPPGLSSYEQYF. The CDR3, as DNA: TGCGCCAGCAGCCAAGGTCCCCCGGGACTGAGCTCCTACGAGCAGTACTTC.

The chain is built from TRBV30 and TRBJ2-7; TRBD1 agrees at 10 bases. Trimming took 8 bases from V and 5 from J; bases not matched to a gene: 9. CDR3 length: 13 amino acids. Germline CDR1 is GTSNPN and CDR2 is SVGIG (reference sequence). CDR3 loop: CAVCGTGDHEQYF. The CDR3, as DNA: TGTGCCGTTTGCGGGACAGGGGACCACGAGCAGTACTTC.

The rearrangement joins TRBV4-1 to TRBJ2-7; TRBD2 matches 12 bases. This CDR3 has 18 amino acids. V trimming: 0 bases; J trimming: 2 bases; junction bases outside the gene matches: 8. Germline CDR1 and CDR2: MGHRA and YSYEKL. CDR3 nucleotides: TGCGCCAGCAGCCAAGAGGCCCCCCTAGCGGGGGGGACCTACGAGCAGTACTTC. Amino acid sequence: CASSQEAPLAGGTYEQYF.

This clone was recorded once. V usage is TRBV6-1 and J usage is TRBJ1-6; D call uncertain. CDR3 size: 17 residues. The V gene's germline CDR1 is MNHNS and CDR2 SASEGT. The ends were cut back, 1 base at V and 0 bases at J, with 10 bases in the middle. The CDR3 DNA sequence: TGTGCCAGCAGTGAAGTCCCCCCTGGCTCCTATAATTCACCCCTCCACTTT. Translating gives CASSEVPPGSYNSPLHF.

Here the CDR3 DNA reads TGTGCCATCAGTGATTCTAGCGCAAGCTCCTACAATGAGCAGTTCTTC. It translates to CAISDSSASSYNEQFF. The chain combines TRBV10-3 with TRBJ2-1; TRBD2 is a possible D gene (6 bases). The V gene's germline CDR1 is ENHRY and CDR2 SYGVKD. The CDR3 consists of 16 residues. V lost 3 bases, J lost 0 bases, and 12 bases lay in between.

The rearrangement uses TRBV19 and TRBJ2-7, with 10 bases matching TRBD2. The trim removed 4 bases at V and 4 bases at J, leaving 7 bases unmatched. This CDR3 contains 15 residues. CDR1 and CDR2 from the germline V gene are LNHDA and SQIVND (reference sequence). The CDR3 sequence is CASSSHLAGAYEQYF. For the CDR3, the DNA is TGTGCCAGTAGTAGTCATCTAGCGGGAGCTTACGAGCAGTACTTC. The variable domain in full, completed from reference TRBV19 and TRBJ2-7, reads DGGITQSPKYLFRKEGQNVTLSCEQNLNHDAMYWYRQDPGQGLRLIYYSQIVNDFQKGDIAEGYSVSREKKESFPLTVTSAQKNPTAFYLCASSSHLAGAYEQYFGPGTRLTVT.

The V call is TRBV27, the J call TRBJ2-1; 8 bases map to TRBD2. Germline-derived CDR1 and CDR2 are MNHEY and SMNVEV (reference sequence). The V gene end was trimmed by 1 base and the J gene end by 6 bases; junction bases not matched to a gene: 5. This CDR3 region has 15 residues. CDR3 region: CASSLLTSVSNEQFF. CDR3 DNA: TGTGCCAGCAGTTTATTGACTAGCGTTAGCAATGAGCAGTTCTTC.

V is TRBV2 and J is TRBJ1-3, with TRBD1 matching over 7 bases. Unmatched junction bases numbered 7, after V lost 5 bases and J lost 0 bases. The CDR3 extends over 16 amino acids. The germline CDR1 and CDR2 sequences are SNHLY and FYNNEI. DNA for the CDR3: TGTGCCAGCAGTCTCCAGGGGGAAGGCTCTGGAAACACCATATATTTT. Translating it yields CASSLQGEGSGNTIYF.

The chain couples TRBV6-1 to TRBJ2-3; D is uncertain. Looked up from germline, CDR1 is MNHNS and CDR2 is SASEGT. This CDR3 has 12 residues. The CDR3 DNA sequence: TGTGCAAGTGGGTGGGCGACAGATACGCAGTATTTT. It yields the protein CASGWATDTQYF.

The V call is TRBV7-2, the J call TRBJ2-7; tentative D call: TRBD2 (5 bases). The germline CDR1 and CDR2 sequences are SGHTA and FQGNSA. The V end was cut by 2 bases, the J end by 6 bases, with 14 bases between. The CDR3 runs to 14 residues. CDR3 in amino acids: CASSLYDRRSEQYF. The CDR3 DNA follows: TGTGCCAGCAGCTTATATGACCGGAGGTCCGAGCAGTACTTC.

The V call is TRBV29-1, the J call TRBJ1-2; D gene unclear. Trimming stripped 3 bases from V and 3 bases from J, with 8 bases between. Germline V gene data show CDR1 as SQVTM and CDR2 as ANQGSEA. The CDR3 runs to 12 residues. The CDR3 reads CSVEIEYYGYTF. DNA for the CDR3: TGCAGCGTTGAGATCGAATACTATGGCTACACCTTC. The entire variable domain, with the rest obtained from reference TRBV29-1 and TRBJ1-2, is as follows: SAVISQKPSRDICQRGTSLTIQCQVDSQVTMMFWYRQQPGQSLTLIATANQGSEATYESGFVIDKFPISRPNLTFSTLTVSNMSPEDSSIYLCSVEIEYYGYTFGSGTRLTVV.

The rearrangement links TRBV4-1 to TRBJ2-3; 8 nucleotides align to TRBD1. Germline V CDR1 and CDR2: MGHRA, YSYEKL. The V and J ends lost 4 bases and 5 bases, in that order; junction bases with no gene match: 2. This CDR3 is 13 amino acids long. CDR3: CASSLDREDTQYF. CDR3 DNA sequence: TGCGCCAGCAGCCTGGACAGGGAAGATACGCAGTATTTT.